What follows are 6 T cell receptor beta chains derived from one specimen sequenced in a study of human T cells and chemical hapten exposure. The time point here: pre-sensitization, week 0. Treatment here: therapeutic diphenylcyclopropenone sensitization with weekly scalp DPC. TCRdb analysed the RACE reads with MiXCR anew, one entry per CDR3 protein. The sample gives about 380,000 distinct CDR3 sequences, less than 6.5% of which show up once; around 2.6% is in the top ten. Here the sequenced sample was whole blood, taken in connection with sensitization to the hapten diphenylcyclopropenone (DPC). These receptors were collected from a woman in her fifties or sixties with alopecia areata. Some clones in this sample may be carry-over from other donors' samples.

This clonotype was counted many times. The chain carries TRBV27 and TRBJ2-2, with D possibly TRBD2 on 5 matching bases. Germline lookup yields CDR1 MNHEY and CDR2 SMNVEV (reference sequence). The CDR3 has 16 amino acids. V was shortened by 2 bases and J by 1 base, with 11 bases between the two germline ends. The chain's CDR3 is CASSLPSSGNTGELFF. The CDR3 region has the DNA TGTGCCAGCAGTTTACCCTCCAGCGGGAACACCGGGGAGCTGTTTTTT.

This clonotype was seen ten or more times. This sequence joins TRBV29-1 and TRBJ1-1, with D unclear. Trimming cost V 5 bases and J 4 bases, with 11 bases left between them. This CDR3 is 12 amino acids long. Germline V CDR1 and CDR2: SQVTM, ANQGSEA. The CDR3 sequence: CSVRRAGTEAFF. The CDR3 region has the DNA TGCAGCGTTAGGAGGGCGGGCACTGAAGCTTTCTTT.

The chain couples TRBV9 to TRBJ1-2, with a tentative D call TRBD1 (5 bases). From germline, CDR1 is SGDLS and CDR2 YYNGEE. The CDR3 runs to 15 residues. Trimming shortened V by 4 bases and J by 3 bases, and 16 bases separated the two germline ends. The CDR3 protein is CASSLEVVTDYGYTF. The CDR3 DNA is TGTGCCAGCAGCTTAGAGGTTGTGACAGACTATGGCTACACCTTC.

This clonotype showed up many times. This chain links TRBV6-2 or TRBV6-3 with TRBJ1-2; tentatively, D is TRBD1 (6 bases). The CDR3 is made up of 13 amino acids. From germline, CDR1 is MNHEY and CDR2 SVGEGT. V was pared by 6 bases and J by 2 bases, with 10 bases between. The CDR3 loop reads CASRRDNNYGYTF. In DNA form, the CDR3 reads TGTGCCAGCAGGAGGGACAACAACTATGGCTACACCTTC.

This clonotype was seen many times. In DNA form, the CDR3 reads TGCAGCGTTGGAATCGGGGATACGCAGTATTTT. This gives the protein CSVGIGDTQYF. V is TRBV29-1 and J is TRBJ2-3; D remains ambiguous. Trimming left V 4 bases short and J 6 bases short, with 8 bases between. Per germline, CDR1 SQVTM and CDR2 ANQGSEA. The CDR3 loop spans 11 amino acids.

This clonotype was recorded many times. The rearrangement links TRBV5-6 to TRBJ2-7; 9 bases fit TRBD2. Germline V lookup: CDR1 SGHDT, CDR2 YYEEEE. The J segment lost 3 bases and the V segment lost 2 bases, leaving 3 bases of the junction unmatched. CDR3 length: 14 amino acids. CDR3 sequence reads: CASSFGSGGYEQYF. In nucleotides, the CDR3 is TGTGCCAGCAGCTTTGGTAGCGGGGGCTACGAGCAGTACTTC.